The TCR beta chain described here comes from a study of response to subunit inactivated influenza vaccine. Notes on this clonotype: The antigen is not known.

The CDR3 covers 14 residues. CDR1 and CDR2 from the germline V gene are WNHNN and SYGVQD (reference sequence). Trimming removed 3 bases at V and 6 bases at J, with 12 bases between. Study conclusions and caveats: Only a handful of new T cells, the authors suggested, are recruited with each seasonal influenza vaccination.

Each CDR3 protein is one row after TCRdb ran MiXCR on the RT-PCR reads. The sample holds over 650,000 distinct CDR3 sequences, around a sixth seen once. The sequence was collected from a man aged 45-65 years who received an inactivated influenza vaccine. This chain connects TRBV10-1 to TRBJ2-1; D is perhaps TRBD1 (6 bases). The sequencing here drew on PBMCs from blood, taken 5 to 6 days after vaccination. The DNA for the CDR3 is TGCGCCAGCAGTGACTACAGGGTGGGCAATGAGCAGTTCTTC. Protein: CASSDYRVGNEQFF.